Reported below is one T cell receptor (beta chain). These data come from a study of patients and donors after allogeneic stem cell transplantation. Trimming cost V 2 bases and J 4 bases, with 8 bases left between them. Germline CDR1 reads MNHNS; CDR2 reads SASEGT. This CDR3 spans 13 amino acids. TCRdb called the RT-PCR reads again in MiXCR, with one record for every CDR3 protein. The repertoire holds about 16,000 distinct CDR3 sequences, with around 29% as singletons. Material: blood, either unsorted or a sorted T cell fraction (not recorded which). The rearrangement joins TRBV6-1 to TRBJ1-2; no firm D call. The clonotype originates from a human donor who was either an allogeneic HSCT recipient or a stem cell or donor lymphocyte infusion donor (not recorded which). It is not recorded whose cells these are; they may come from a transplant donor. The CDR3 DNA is TGTGCCAGCAGTGAAAGTCGAGTCTATGGCTACACCTTC. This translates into CASSESRVYGYTF.